The clone carrying this T cell receptor (beta chain) showed up just a few times. Its target is unknown. This entry belongs to a study of CD8 T cells in ankylosing spondylitis. Study outcomes and limitations: Seven or eight highly homologous variants formed a TCR beta motif that appeared characteristic of ankylosing spondylitis blood. Disease-linked clones had a CD8+ phenotype and relatively low frequency in peripheral blood.

Libraries for TCR beta were made by quantitative 5'-RACE with molecular barcodes. TCRdb fed the 5' RACE reads into MiXCR, producing one record per CDR3 protein. This sample carries fewer than 250,000 distinct CDR3 sequences, about 10% of them seen once, and the ten largest clones take 2.6%. This CDR3 contains 15 residues. Germline V gene lookup returns CDR1 MNHEY and CDR2 SVGEGT. J lost 1 base, V lost 4 bases, and 4 bases had no gene match. The chain couples TRBV6-2 or TRBV6-3 to TRBJ2-1; TRBD2 matches at 7 bases. The specimen was blood, either unsorted or a sorted T cell fraction (not recorded which). The TCR originated in a male donor with ankylosing spondylitis or in good health (not recorded which). CDR3 DNA sequence: TGTGCCAGCAGTTCAGCGGGGCGATCCTACAATGAGCAGTTCTTC. Its protein product is CASSSAGRSYNEQFF.